Listed here are 5 T cell receptor beta chains from one sample, sequenced in a study of T cell responses to AZD1222 COVID-19 vaccine. Data came from immunoSEQ multiplex PCR; TCRdb stores just in-frame clones and leaves some out. The sample shows about 150,000 clones, less than 90% of them seen only once. This specimen was peripheral blood, taken on day 0 of MenACWY control vaccination. The receptors stem from an adult in good health.

This chain connects TRBV4-3 to TRBJ1-2; unclear D gene. Trimming cost V 0 bases and J 4 bases, with 18 bases left between them. Germline assignment: CDR1 LGHNA and CDR2 YSLEER. The CDR3 is made up of 17 amino acids. CDR3 protein: CASSQDRLGSFSYGYTF. In DNA, the CDR3 is TGCGCCAGCAGCCAAGATCGCCTGGGCAGTTTCTCCTATGGCTACACCTTC.

The chain recombines TRBV19 with TRBJ2-7; the match to TRBD1 covers 8 bases. V dropped 1 base and J dropped 6; count of bases not matched to a gene: 2. CDR1 is LNHDA and CDR2 is SQIVND in the germline V gene (reference sequence). This CDR3 has 13 residues. CDR3 loop: CASSIVQGVEQYF. Written as DNA, the CDR3 is TGTGCCAGTAGTATAGTACAGGGGGTCGAGCAGTACTTC.

The rearrangement uses TRBV12-5 and TRBJ2-3, with TRBD2 as a possible D gene (6 bases). V was trimmed by 6 bases and J by 1 base, leaving 8 bases between them. CDR3 length: 13 amino acids. CDR1 is LGHNT, CDR2 FRNRAP, per germline. The CDR3, as DNA: TGTGCTAGTGGCGGGAGCGGCACAGATACGCAGTATTTT. It specifies CASGGSGTDTQYF.

V and J are TRBV3-1 (or the pseudogene TRBV3-2) and TRBJ1-2; D perhaps matches TRBD1 (5 bases). Germline V gives CDR1 LGHDT, CDR2 YNNKEL (reference sequence). This CDR3 has 13 amino acids. V was clipped by 5 bases and J by 8 bases, with 15 bases between them. This CDR3 is CASSMGQGRGYTF. The CDR3, as DNA: TGTGCCAGCAGCATGGGGCAGGGCCGAGGCTACACCTTC.

The chain employs TRBV7-9 and TRBJ2-7, with unresolved D. The CDR3 is made up of 14 amino acids. Germline V gene lookup returns CDR1 SEHNR and CDR2 FQNEAQ (reference sequence). The ends were cut back, 1 base at V and 2 bases at J, with 9 bases in the middle. In DNA form, the CDR3 reads TGTGCCAGCAGCTTAGATATAGGCCCCTACGAGCAGTACTTC. Its translation is CASSLDIGPYEQYF.